These 12 T cell receptor beta chains came from one sample sequenced in a study of identifying expanded T cells in peripheral blood. TCRdb keeps only in-frame clones here, not all; method: immunoSEQ multiplex PCR. The sample includes roughly 92,000 clones, around 90% seen only once; the top ten take around a fifth. Sequenced material: blood. Every receptor here comes from a person aged 18 to 70 in good health.

To note about this clone: The junction differs from germline at one of its ends, possibly a read error. This chain uses TRBV5-6 with TRBJ1-2; D is unresolved. In germline, CDR1 is SGHDT, CDR2 YYEEEE. CDR3 length: 11 amino acids. Here the CDR3 DNA reads TGTGCCAGCAGCTTGGCCGGGAGAGCGCTCTTC. This sequence encodes CASSLAGRALF.

This clone was counted only a few times. This rearrangement joins TRBV11-2 to TRBJ1-4, with D possibly matching TRBD1 (5 bases). Germline V CDR1 and CDR2: SGHAT, FQNNGV. The CDR3 is 12 amino acids. The V gene lost 5 bases and the J gene lost 8 bases, with 9 bases spanning the gap. CDR3 nucleotides: TGTGCCAGCAGCCTGGGGGGGGAAAAACTGTTTTTT. This translates into CASSLGGEKLFF. The full variable domain, rest sourced from reference TRBV11-2 and TRBJ1-4, is EAGVAQSPRYKIIEKRQSVAFWCNPISGHATLYWYQQILGQGPKLLIQFQNNGVVDDSQLPKDRFSAERLKGVDSTLKIQPAKLEDSAVYLCASSLGGEKLFFGSGTQLSVL.

The chain combines TRBV30 with TRBJ2-3, with a weak D call TRBD2 (6 bases). This CDR3 is 15 amino acids long. Germline V CDR1 and CDR2: GTSNPN, SVGIG (reference sequence). V dropped 4 bases and J dropped 4 bases, with 18 bases sitting between them. The CDR3 DNA sequence: TGTGCCTGGACCCCCCAACTTAGCGGCTCAGATACGCAGTATTTT. It translates to CAWTPQLSGSDTQYF.

V is TRBV4-1 and J is TRBJ1-5, with D possibly matching TRBD1 (5 bases). Deletions cut 4 bases from V and 0 bases from J, with 13 bases between. Germline V gives CDR1 MGHRA, CDR2 YSYEKL. This CDR3 spans 16 amino acids. CDR3 loop: CASSRGTASSNQPQHF. CDR3 nucleotide sequence: TGCGCCAGCAGCCGCGGGACGGCTTCTAGCAATCAGCCCCAGCATTTT.

The chain uses TRBV5-6 and TRBJ2-2; D is undetermined. This CDR3 has 15 residues. Germline V gives CDR1 SGHDT, CDR2 YYEEEE. V was cut by 0 bases and J by 4 bases, with 10 bases left in between. In DNA form, the CDR3 reads TGTGCCAGCAGCTTGGGGGATACGGGCACCGGGGAGCTGTTTTTT. The encoded protein is CASSLGDTGTGELFF.

The chain links TRBV28 to TRBJ2-7, with 8 bases fitting TRBD1. The CDR3 covers 17 residues. CDR1 is MDHEN and CDR2 is SYDVKM in the germline V gene. The V and J ends lost 5 bases and 0 bases, in that order; junction bases with no gene match: 12. The CDR3 loop is CASSATRQGPSSYEQYF. CDR3 in DNA: TGTGCCAGCAGTGCCACCAGACAGGGGCCGAGCTCCTACGAGCAGTACTTC.

The chain employs TRBV11-2 and TRBJ1-5; TRBD1 might be the D (5 bases). The V gene's germline CDR1 is SGHAT and CDR2 FQNNGV. The CDR3 totals 13 residues. V was clipped by 3 bases and J by 7 bases, with 10 bases between them. The CDR3 loop reads CASSLGPQQPQHF. CDR3 nucleotides: TGTGCCAGCAGCTTGGGACCCCAACAGCCCCAGCATTTT. The full variable domain, with the rest looked up from reference TRBV11-2 and TRBJ1-5, is EAGVAQSPRYKIIEKRQSVAFWCNPISGHATLYWYQQILGQGPKLLIQFQNNGVVDDSQLPKDRFSAERLKGVDSTLKIQPAKLEDSAVYLCASSLGPQQPQHFGDGTRLSIL.

This clone was seen a single time. The chain uses TRBV11-2 and TRBJ1-1; perhaps TRBD1 as D (5 bases). This CDR3 region has 12 residues. Trimming took 5 bases from V and 5 from J, leaving 9 bases between them. Germline V gives CDR1 SGHAT, CDR2 FQNNGV. The CDR3 DNA sequence: TGTGCCAGCAGCCCTTGGGGGACTGAAGCTTTCTTT. Protein: CASSPWGTEAFF.

The chain combines TRBV5-4 with TRBJ1-6; D gene uncertain. Deletions cut 3 bases from V and 6 bases from J, with 16 bases between. This CDR3 spans 16 amino acids. Looked up from germline, CDR1 is SGHNT and CDR2 is YYREEE (reference sequence). This CDR3 is CASSSWWGLGNSPLHF. The DNA for the CDR3 is TGTGCCAGCAGCTCCTGGTGGGGTTTAGGTAATTCACCCCTCCACTTT.

The chain links TRBV20-1 to TRBJ1-1; tentative D call: TRBD1 (5 bases). This CDR3 spans 11 amino acids. Germline V gene lookup returns CDR1 DFQATT and CDR2 SNEGSKA (reference sequence). V was cut by 1 base and J by 7 bases, with 7 bases left in between. For the CDR3, the DNA is TGCAGTGCTAGAGGACAGCTTGAAGCTTTCTTT. Its protein is CSARGQLEAFF.

CDR3 sequence: CASSLAGGGDNEQFF. CDR3 DNA: TGTGCCAGCAGCTTAGCGGGGGGAGGAGACAATGAGCAGTTCTTC. J is TRBJ2-1 and V is TRBV7-2; tentative D call: TRBD2 (6 bases). The CDR3 extends over 15 amino acids. Germline V lookup: CDR1 SGHTA, CDR2 FQGNSA. Trimming cost V 0 bases and J 5 bases, with 11 bases left between them.

The rearrangement joins TRBV7-9 to TRBJ1-2; 8 bases map to TRBD1. CDR1 and CDR2 from the germline V gene are SEHNR and FQNEAQ (reference sequence). J was trimmed by 6 bases and V by 0 bases; bases with no gene match: 6. CDR3 length: 15 amino acids. CDR3 amino acids: CASSLATGEGDGYTF. The CDR3 nucleotides are TGTGCCAGCAGCTTAGCGACAGGGGAAGGGGATGGCTACACCTTC.